The clone carrying this T cell receptor (beta chain) was seen a few times. What it binds is not known. 60 Vbeta and 13 Jbeta primers were used in PCR. This table comes from immunoSEQ multiplex PCR, and its TCRdb copy is limited to in-frame clones, with some not included. The table records 99,000 or so clones, 10% of them present only once. CDR1 SNHLY and CDR2 FYNNEI come from the germline V gene. CDR3 size: 15 residues. Unmatched junction bases numbered 9, after V lost 6 bases and J lost 2 bases. These data are taken from a study of cytomegalovirus exposure and HLA in healthy donors. Each donor's status was that of a healthy bone marrow donor. Findings and limits, study-wide: CMV serostatus was the sole immune exposure data available. TCR beta V- and J-gene trimming was later associated with a missense DCLRE1C variant. Per a later analysis, 15,000 to 20,000 TCR beta sequences showed association with HLA alleles at 0.05 false discovery rate.

The V gene is TRBV2, the J gene TRBJ2-7, with TRBD2 matching over 8 bases. Material for sequencing was PBMCs. This clonotype was obtained from a man aged 35 to 55 in good health and CMV-seropositive. The DNA of the CDR3 is TGTGCCAGCAGCGCCGGGACTAGGAGAACCTACGAGCAGTACTTC. Translation: CASSAGTRRTYEQYF. Full variable domain (remainder filled in from reference TRBV2 and TRBJ2-7): EPEVTQTPSHQVTQMGQEVILRCVPISNHLYFYWYRQILGQKVEFLVSFYNNEISEKSEIFDDQFSVERPDGSNFTLKIRSTKLEDSAMYFCASSAGTRRTYEQYFGPGTRLTVT.